The rows below give T cell receptor beta chains drawn from one sample of a study of blood T cell repertoires in COVID-19. This table comes from immunoSEQ multiplex PCR, and its TCRdb copy is limited to in-frame clones, with some not included. The data show approximately 260,000 clones, with approximately 90% seen just once and 1% to 1.5% held by the top ten. The sequenced sample consisted of PBMCs or T cells enriched from blood (not recorded which). These receptors originate from a woman aged 35 to 49 with acute COVID-19. CDR3s include the opening cysteine and the closing phenylalanine or tryptophan. Each record gives: J gene, D gene, V gene, CDR3 length, clone size, CDR3 DNA, CDR3 protein. D genes are given only for firm matches. Rows give clone size only sometimes, using once, few, many, or a class for an expanded clone.

TRBJ1-4 | - | TRBV19 | 16 | - | TGTGCCAGTAGTTCTAATCCAGGGAAGTGGGATGAAAAACTGTTTTTT | CASSSNPGKWDEKLFF
TRBJ1-1 | - | TRBV5-1 | 13 | - | TGCGCCAGCAGTGCCGGTACGGACACTGAAGCTTTCTTT | CASSAGTDTEAFF
TRBJ2-3 | TRBD2 | TRBV28 | 16 | - | TGTGCCAGCAGTTTATATGTAGCGGGAGACGGAGATACGCAGTATTTT | CASSLYVAGDGDTQYF
TRBJ1-4 | TRBD1 | TRBV10-2 | 16 | - | TGCGCCAGCAGTGAGTCGGGGGGACAGGGTAATGAAAAACTGTTTTTT | CASSESGGQGNEKLFF
TRBJ2-5 | - | TRBV7-8 | 15 | - | TGTGCCAGCAGCCCAAAGACTGGTGAAGGAGAGACCCAGTACTTC | CASSPKTGEGETQYF
TRBJ1-5 | - | TRBV23-1 | 17 | - | TGCGCCAGCAGTCATAGGGGACACAGGCGTTCAAATCAGCCCCAGCATTTT | CASSHRGHRRSNQPQHF
TRBJ1-4 | - | TRBV25-1 | 14 | - | TGTGCCAGCAGTGAATTTAGGGGTTTTGAAAAACTGTTTTTT | CASSEFRGFEKLFF
TRBJ1-1 | - | TRBV19 | 14 | - | TGTGCCAGTAGTGGCCGGACATTGAACACTGAAGCTTTCTTT | CASSGRTLNTEAFF
TRBJ1-3 | - | TRBV13 | 14 | - | TGTGCCAGCAGTCCCGACAACTCTGGAAACACCATATATTTT | CASSPDNSGNTIYF
TRBJ2-3 | - | TRBV21-1 | 10 | - | TGTGCCAGCCCAACAGATACGCAGTATTTT | CASPTDTQYF
TRBJ2-1 | - | TRBV9 | 13 | few | TGTGCCAGCAGCGTAGGTCTTCCGGGTGAGCAGTTCTTC | CASSVGLPGEQFF
TRBJ2-7 | - | TRBV7-9 | 15 | - | TGTGCCAGCAGCTTAGGCGGCCGGAGCTCCTACGAGCAGTACTTC | CASSLGGRSSYEQYF
TRBJ1-4 | - | TRBV5-1 | 18 | - | TGCGCCAGCAGCTTGTTCCAGGGCGGAGATGCAACTAATGAAAAACTGTTTTTT | CASSLFQGGDATNEKLFF
TRBJ2-5 | TRBD2 | TRBV7-9 | 15 | - | TGTGCCAGCAGCCGGGGACTACGCGACCAAGAGACCCAGTACTTC | CASSRGLRDQETQYF
TRBJ2-1 | TRBD2 | TRBV4-1 | 15 | once | TGCGCCAGTCGGCAGGCGGGAGTTTCCTACAATGAGCAGTTCTTC | CASRQAGVSYNEQFF
TRBJ1-1 | - | TRBV20-1 | 11 | - | TGCAGTGCTAGAGGCAGGGCGGTAGCTTTCTTT | CSARGRAVAFF
TRBJ1-1 | - | TRBV4-1 | 13 | - | TGCGCCAGCAGCCACAGAAAGAACACTGAAGCTTTCTTT | CASSHRKNTEAFF
TRBJ2-1 | TRBD1 | TRBV18 | 15 | - | TGTGCCAGCTCACCGTGGACAGGGAAAAACAATGAGCAGTTCTTC | CASSPWTGKNNEQFF
TRBJ1-1 | TRBD1 | TRBV7-9 | 14 | - | TGTGCCAGCAGCTTAACAGGGGCAAAAAGTGAAGCTTTCTTT | CASSLTGAKSEAFF
TRBJ2-7 | - | TRBV5-1 | 13 | - | TGCGCCAGCAGCTTTGCAGGATCCTACGAGCAGTACTTC | CASSFAGSYEQYF
TRBJ2-7 | TRBD1 | TRBV7-6 | 14 | once | TGTGCCAGCAGCTTCGGGACAGAAACCTACGAGCAGTACTTC | CASSFGTETYEQYF
TRBJ2-7 | - | TRBV9 | 14 | - | TGTGCCAGCAGCGTAGGGGGGCCCTCCTACGAGCAGTACTTC | CASSVGGPSYEQYF
TRBJ1-5 | - | TRBV28 | 15 | - | TGTGCCAGCAGTCTCGACAGCCGCTTCAATCAGCCCCAGCATTTT | CASSLDSRFNQPQHF
TRBJ2-5 | - | TRBV2 | 15 | few | TGTGCCAGCAGTGCCCTAGGAGAGGGGGAGGAGACCCAGTACTTC | CASSALGEGEETQYF
TRBJ2-2 | TRBD2 | TRBV24-1 | 18 | - | TGTGCCACCAGTGAGAGGGTTACTGCTAGCGGGAAAACCGGGGAGCTGTTTTTT | CATSERVTASGKTGELFF
TRBJ1-5 | TRBD1 | TRBV10-2 | 16 | - | TGCGCCAGCAGTGACTCCGGGACAGGGGTCAATCAGCCCCAGCATTTT | CASSDSGTGVNQPQHF
TRBJ2-7 | - | TRBV6-5 | 13 | - | TGTGCCAGCAGTTACCGGGGCTCCTACGAGCAGTACTTC | CASSYRGSYEQYF
TRBJ2-5 | TRBD2 | TRBV4-3 | 16 | - | TGCGCCAGCAGCCAGTTAGGTAGCGGGAGTTCCGAGACCCAGTACTTC | CASSQLGSGSSETQYF
TRBJ1-1 | - | TRBV29-1 | 14 | few | TGCAGCGTTTTGGGGTCCTGGCGGGGACCTGAAGCTTTCTTT | CSVLGSWRGPEAFF
TRBJ1-3 | TRBD1 | TRBV4-2 | 17 | - | TGTGCCAGCAGCCTCGGGACAGGCAAGGGGTCTGGAAACACCATATATTTT | CASSLGTGKGSGNTIYF
TRBJ2-7 | - | TRBV7-9 | 12 | - | TGTGCCAGCAGATACAGGGATTACGAGCAGTACTTC | CASRYRDYEQYF
TRBJ2-1 | - | TRBV5-1 | 17 | - | TGCGCCAGCAGCTTGGCCGGCTTCGGCGGGTCCTACAATGAGCAGTTCTTC | CASSLAGFGGSYNEQFF
TRBJ1-2 | TRBD1 | TRBV6-6 | 15 | - | TGTGCCAGCAGTTACTCAAGGGGGCATAATGTAGGCTACACCTTC | CASSYSRGHNVGYTF
TRBJ2-2 | TRBD1 | TRBV29-1 | 16 | - | TGCAGCGTTGAAGGACCGGGACAGGGAGAGGCCGGGGAGCTGTTTTTT | CSVEGPGQGEAGELFF
TRBJ2-3 | TRBD2 | TRBV6-5 | 16 | once | TGTGCCAGCAGTTACTCGAGGGCGGGAGGTTCAGATACGCAGTATTTT | CASSYSRAGGSDTQYF
TRBJ1-3 | - | TRBV7-2 | 15 | once | TGTGCCAGCAGCTTAGCCGGGACAAACGGAAACACCATATATTTT | CASSLAGTNGNTIYF
TRBJ1-1 | TRBD1 | TRBV6-5 | 15 | - | TGTGCCAGCAGCACGACAGGGGGAGGGAACACTGAAGCTTTCTTT | CASSTTGGGNTEAFF
TRBJ2-5 | - | TRBV10-3 | 13 | - | TGTGCCATCAGTGTAGCCCGCCAAGAGACCCAGTACTTC | CAISVARQETQYF
TRBJ2-1 | TRBD2 | TRBV3-1/TRBV3-2 | 15 | - | TGTGCCAGCAGCCAGACTAGCGGGAGTTTGTATGAGCAGTTCTTC | CASSQTSGSLYEQFF
TRBJ2-7 | TRBD1 | TRBV7-9 | 14 | - | TGTGCCAGCAGCTACCTGGACAGGATTTACGAGCAGTACTTC | CASSYLDRIYEQYF
TRBJ2-5 | TRBD1 | TRBV24-1 | 18 | - | TGTGCCACCAGTGATTGGGGGACAGGGTCCGGCTTAGAGGAGACCCAGTACTTC | CATSDWGTGSGLEETQYF
TRBJ2-2 | - | TRBV11-3 | 15 | - | TGTGCCAGCAGCGTGGACAGAGACCACACCGGGGAGCTGTTTTTT | CASSVDRDHTGELFF
TRBJ2-1 | - | TRBV7-9 | 15 | - | TGTGCCAGCAGCCCGGCGGCAGGGGAGAACAATGAGCAGTTCTTC | CASSPAAGENNEQFF
TRBJ1-1 | TRBD1 | TRBV11-3 | 14 | - | TGTGCCAGCAGCGTAAAGGGACAGTTCACTGAAGCTTTCTTT | CASSVKGQFTEAFF
TRBJ2-2 | TRBD1 | TRBV19 | 16 | - | TGTGCCAGTACCCTGACAGGGGGCTCGGTCACCGGGGAGCTGTTTTTT | CASTLTGGSVTGELFF
TRBJ1-2 | - | TRBV18 | 15 | - | TGTGCCAGCTCACCCGGTAGGGACACTAACTATGGCTACACCTTC | CASSPGRDTNYGYTF
TRBJ1-3 | TRBD1 | TRBV10-1 | 17 | - | TGCGCCAGCAGTACAAAACAGGGGGAGAGCTCTGGAAACACCATATATTTT | CASSTKQGESSGNTIYF
TRBJ2-1 | TRBD2 | TRBV24-1 | 14 | - | TGTGCCACCAGCAGGACTAGCGGGAATGATGAGCAGTTCTTC | CATSRTSGNDEQFF
TRBJ2-1 | - | TRBV24-1 | 18 | - | TGTGCCACCAGTGAGCCCGCCTTGGGGGCGGGAGCCGTAGATGAGCAGTTCTTC | CATSEPALGAGAVDEQFF
TRBJ2-5 | - | TRBV7-2 | 17 | - | TGTGCCAGCACCTTCGGGTGGGGTAGCGGTCTCCAAGAGACCCAGTACTTC | CASTFGWGSGLQETQYF
TRBJ2-7 | - | TRBV28 | 13 | - | TGTGCCAGCATCGAAAACAGCTCCTACGAGCAGTACTTC | CASIENSSYEQYF
TRBJ1-4 | - | TRBV29-1 | 14 | - | TGCAGCGCGCTCCAGCGACTTCCCTGGGAAAAACTGTTTTTT | CSALQRLPWEKLFF
TRBJ2-1 | TRBD1 | TRBV19 | 15 | - | TGTGCCAGTAGTATACCGGGACAGGGGATATATGAGCAGTTCTTC | CASSIPGQGIYEQFF
TRBJ2-3 | - | TRBV6-5 | 13 | - | TGTGCCAGCAGCCTTACAGGCACAGATACGCAGTATTTT | CASSLTGTDTQYF